These 4 T cell receptor beta chains came from one sample sequenced in a study of blood T cell repertoires in COVID-19. Sequencing was performed with immunoSEQ multiplex PCR; in TCRdb, only in-frame clones are kept and a portion is missing. The table has 220,000 or so clones, approximately 78% seen once; the top ten hold 8% to 10%. What was sequenced was peripheral blood. These receptors all come from a woman aged 80 or older with COVID-19, enrolled during active disease.

The chain joins TRBV5-1 to TRBJ1-5, with 11 bases matching TRBD1. Germline V gives CDR1 SGHRS, CDR2 YFSETQ. The trim removed 5 bases at V and 3 bases at J, leaving 7 bases unmatched. The CDR3 totals 16 residues. CDR3 amino acids: CASREGTGGNNQPQHF. The DNA of the CDR3 is TGCGCCAGCAGGGAGGGGACAGGGGGTAACAATCAGCCCCAGCATTTT.

The genes are TRBV5-4 and TRBJ2-6, with 8 bases aligning to TRBD1. Germline CDR1 reads SGHNT; CDR2 reads YYREEE (reference sequence). This CDR3 comprises 17 residues. V shed 2 bases, J shed 1 base, and the junction held 5 bases outside the gene matches. Written as DNA, the CDR3 is TGTGCCAGCAGCTTTGGACAGGGAAGGTCTGGGGCCAACGTCCTGACTTTC. It encodes CASSFGQGRSGANVLTF.

The genes are TRBV19 and TRBJ1-5, with D perhaps TRBD1 (6 bases). The CDR3 consists of 19 residues. In germline, CDR1 is LNHDA, CDR2 SQIVND (reference sequence). Trimming took off 3 bases at V and 6 bases at J, with 27 bases between the two ends. CDR3 residues: CASSIKGYRVGGVLQPQHF. The CDR3 nucleotides read TGTGCCAGTAGTATCAAGGGATACAGGGTAGGTGGGGTGCTTCAGCCCCAGCATTTT.

V is TRBV19 and J is TRBJ2-2, with a weak D call TRBD1 (5 bases). Trimming removed 6 bases from V and 1 base from J, with 12 bases in between. This CDR3 has 15 amino acids. CDR1 is LNHDA, CDR2 SQIVND, per germline (reference sequence). For the CDR3, the DNA is TGTGCCAGTAGCAGCAGGGCAGGGAACACCGGGGAGCTGTTTTTT. It specifies CASSSRAGNTGELFF.